The 20 T cell receptor beta chains presented below share a single source sample, sequenced in a study of T cell responses to AZD1222 COVID-19 vaccine. Only in-frame clones appear in the TCRdb table, and some are missing; sequencing was by immunoSEQ multiplex PCR. Of 140,000 to 150,000 clones listed, 85% to 95% are singletons. The sequencing here drew on peripheral blood, taken on day 0 of AZD1222 vaccination. The receptors here all came from an adult in good health.

CDR3 sequence reads: CASSLAGPGVIQPQHF. The CDR3 DNA reads TGTGCCAGCAGCTTAGCAGGGCCAGGGGTAATCCAGCCCCAGCATTTT. The chain recombines TRBV7-8 with TRBJ1-5; D might be TRBD1 (6 bases). V was trimmed by 0 bases and J by 7 bases, leaving 16 bases between them. Germline CDR1 and CDR2: SGHVS and FQNEAQ. This CDR3 is 16 amino acids long.

The chain is built from TRBV11-3 and TRBJ2-7, with D possibly being TRBD1 (5 bases). The CDR3 spans 16 residues. Trimming removed 2 bases at V and 3 bases at J, with 17 bases between. Looked up from germline, CDR1 is SGHNT and CDR2 is YENEEA. This CDR3 is CASSLLGAAPVYEQYF. In DNA form, the CDR3 reads TGTGCCAGCAGCTTATTAGGGGCCGCCCCGGTCTACGAGCAGTACTTC.

The rearrangement links TRBV27 to TRBJ1-1; D remains ambiguous. Germline V gene sequence: CDR1 MNHEY, CDR2 SMNVEV (reference sequence). Deletions cut 0 bases from V and 3 bases from J, with 14 bases between. The CDR3 totals 16 residues. CDR3 region: CASSLSSGGWDTEAFF. The CDR3 coding sequence is TGTGCCAGCAGTTTATCGAGCGGAGGCTGGGACACTGAAGCTTTCTTT.

The gene calls are TRBV24-1 and TRBJ2-3; tentatively, D is TRBD2 (5 bases). CDR3 length: 15 amino acids. Trimming stripped 3 bases from V and 4 bases from J, with 13 bases between. Germline CDR1 is KGHDR and CDR2 is SFDVKD. CDR3 bases: TGTGCCACCAGTGATCAAGGGAGTGTGGCAGATACGCAGTATTTT. This translates into CATSDQGSVADTQYF.

The CDR3 here is CASTLLGLAGNNEQFF. CDR3 nucleotide sequence: TGTGCCAGCACCCTGCTGGGACTAGCGGGGAACAATGAGCAGTTCTTC. The rearrangement uses TRBV28 and TRBJ2-1, with 13 positions matching TRBD2. The CDR3 loop spans 16 amino acids. The germline CDR1 and CDR2 sequences are MDHEN and SYDVKM. V lost 7 bases and J lost 5; bases outside the gene matches: 8. Filled out from reference TRBV28 and TRBJ2-1, the complete variable domain reads DVKVTQSSRYLVKRTGEKVFLECVQDMDHENMFWYRQDPGLGLRLIYFSYDVKMKEKGDIPEGYSVSREKKERFSLILESASTNQTSMYLCASTLLGLAGNNEQFFGPGTRLTVL.

V and J are TRBV3-1 (or the pseudogene TRBV3-2) and TRBJ1-2; perhaps TRBD1 as D (6 bases). The V gene lost 1 base and the J gene lost 10 bases, with 10 bases spanning the gap. Germline CDR1 reads LGHDT; CDR2 reads YNNKEL (reference sequence). This CDR3 has 12 residues. The CDR3 loop reads CASSQGRGAYTF. The CDR3 DNA is TGTGCCAGCAGCCAAGGGCGGGGGGCCTACACCTTC.

The V call is TRBV5-1, the J call TRBJ1-2, with a possible D match to TRBD1 (5 bases). The length of the CDR3 is 12 residues. V dropped 0 bases and J dropped 6 bases, with 6 bases sitting between them. Germline CDR1 reads SGHRS; CDR2 reads YFSETQ. CDR3 bases: TGCGCCAGCAGCTTGGCCAGGGATGGCTACACCTTC. This gives the protein CASSLARDGYTF.

The chain links TRBV15 to TRBJ1-2; D is undetermined. This CDR3 is 13 amino acids long. In germline, CDR1 is LNHNV, CDR2 YYDKDF (reference sequence). The V end lost 0 bases, the J end lost 6 bases, and 8 bases lay between the germline ends. In nucleotides, the CDR3 is TGTGCCACCAGCAGAGATTCCGCTGATGGCTACACCTTC. It codes for CATSRDSADGYTF.

The J gene is TRBJ2-5, the V gene TRBV9; no reliable D call. The CDR3 has 15 amino acids. V shed 0 bases and J shed 1 base, with 10 bases lying between them. The germline V gene encodes CDR1 SGDLS and CDR2 YYNGEE. CDR3 region: CASSVGGTTQETQYF. Here the CDR3 DNA reads TGTGCCAGCAGCGTAGGCGGTACTACCCAAGAGACCCAGTACTTC.

The rearrangement joins TRBV9 to TRBJ2-1; D not certain. Germline CDR1 is SGDLS and CDR2 is YYNGEE. Trimming removed 4 bases at V and 0 bases at J, with 8 bases between. The CDR3 runs to 14 residues. The CDR3 nucleotides are TGTGCCAGCAGCCCCCAAAGCTCCTACAATGAGCAGTTCTTC. This gives the protein CASSPQSSYNEQFF.

The chain uses TRBV9 and TRBJ2-7, with D possibly TRBD1 on 5 matching bases. The CDR3 consists of 14 residues. The V gene lost 0 bases and the J gene lost 6 bases, with 13 bases spanning the gap. Germline CDR1 SGDLS, CDR2 YYNGEE. The CDR3 nucleotides are TGTGCCAGCAGCGTAGGGGGCGCATCATCCGAGCAGTACTTC. This sequence encodes CASSVGGASSEQYF. Variable domain in full (rest from reference TRBV9 and TRBJ2-7): DSGVTQTPKHLITATGQRVTLRCSPRSGDLSVYWYQQSLDQGLQFLIQYYNGEERAKGNILERFSAQQFPDLHSELNLSSLELGDSALYFCASSVGGASSEQYFGPGTRLTVT.

CDR3: CAWKGSPSYGYTF. In nucleotides, the CDR3 is TGTGCCTGGAAAGGCTCTCCCTCCTATGGCTACACCTTC. The J gene is TRBJ1-2, the V gene TRBV30; no clear D gene. V was trimmed by 4 bases and J by 4 bases, leaving 13 bases between them. Germline V gene data show CDR1 as GTSNPN and CDR2 as SVGIG (reference sequence). This CDR3 comprises 13 residues.

The chain has TRBV5-1 and TRBJ1-2, with D maybe TRBD1 (5 bases). Germline assignment: CDR1 SGHRS and CDR2 YFSETQ. This CDR3 spans 14 amino acids. The V end was cut by 1 base, the J end by 4 bases, with 11 bases between. The CDR3 region has the DNA TGCGCCAGCAGCTTGTCGGGGGGTAGCTATGGCTACACCTTC. Amino acids: CASSLSGGSYGYTF.

This rearrangement joins TRBV6-5 to TRBJ2-1; D is uncertain. CDR1 is MNHEY and CDR2 is SVGAGI in the germline V gene. Trimming took 10 bases from V and 2 from J, leaving 9 bases between them. CDR3 length: 12 amino acids. The CDR3 is CATLPPYNEQFF. CDR3 bases: TGTGCCACCCTCCCTCCCTACAATGAGCAGTTCTTC.

The gene calls are TRBV6-2 or TRBV6-3 and TRBJ2-7, with D unresolved. The germline V and J ends were trimmed by 4 bases and 2 bases, with 6 bases remaining between them. This CDR3 has 12 amino acids. The V gene's germline CDR1 is MNHEY and CDR2 SVGEGT. The CDR3 DNA reads as TGTGCCAGCAGTTCGGGCCCCTACGAGCAGTACTTC. It yields the protein CASSSGPYEQYF.

The gene calls are TRBV7-2 and TRBJ2-2; 9 nucleotides agree with TRBD2. The CDR3 length is 19 residues. V shed 6 bases and J 4 bases; nucleotides not matched to a gene: 18. Germline V gene lookup returns CDR1 SGHTA and CDR2 FQGNSA. The chain's CDR3 is CASRKTGLARPVSTGELFF. The DNA for the CDR3 is TGTGCCAGCAGGAAAACCGGACTAGCGAGGCCTGTCTCCACCGGGGAGCTGTTTTTT.

The rearrangement joins TRBV19 to TRBJ1-1; 7 bases map to TRBD1. The CDR3 is 15 amino acids. Germline V gene sequence: CDR1 LNHDA, CDR2 SQIVND (reference sequence). V lost 5 bases to trimming and J lost 4 bases; unmatched junction nucleotides: 10. CDR3 DNA sequence: TGTGCCAGTAGTTCTGAAGGGACAGCGGCCACTGAAGCTTTCTTT. The encoded protein is CASSSEGTAATEAFF.

This clone has a single count. The chain couples TRBV19 to TRBJ1-5, with D possibly being TRBD1 (6 bases). This CDR3 has 15 amino acids. Germline V gene lookup returns CDR1 LNHDA and CDR2 SQIVND (reference sequence). Trimming pared 6 bases from V and 5 bases from J, leaving 17 bases between. Here the CDR3 DNA reads TGTGCCAGTAGGACCCGGGGAAGGGGGGATCAGCCCCAGCATTTT. This encodes CASRTRGRGDQPQHF. The full variable domain, with the rest looked up from reference TRBV19 and TRBJ1-5, is DGGITQSPKYLFRKEGQNVTLSCEQNLNHDAMYWYRQDPGQGLRLIYYSQIVNDFQKGDIAEGYSVSREKKESFPLTVTSAQKNPTAFYLCASRTRGRGDQPQHFGDGTRLSIL.

The J gene is TRBJ2-7, the V gene TRBV7-8; D not resolved. Germline CDR1 is SGHVS and CDR2 is FQNEAQ. V was clipped by 0 bases and J by 6 bases, with 9 bases between them. CDR3 length: 13 residues. The CDR3 loop reads CASSLAVVGEQYF. The CDR3, as DNA: TGTGCCAGCAGCTTAGCCGTGGTGGGCGAGCAGTACTTC.

V usage is TRBV10-3 and J usage is TRBJ1-1; a possible D gene is TRBD1 (5 bases). Germline-derived CDR1 and CDR2 are ENHRY and SYGVKD. Trimming cost V 7 bases and J 1 base, with 10 bases left between them. The CDR3 consists of 13 residues. CDR3 loop: CAINFGQNTEAFF. Written as DNA, the CDR3 is TGTGCCATCAATTTCGGACAGAACACTGAAGCTTTCTTT.